Detailed here is one T cell receptor (beta chain). Its target is unknown. The data stem from a study of T cells in Graves' hyperthyroidism and ophthalmopathy. General observations from the study: For ophthalmopathy, model prediction preceded onset by a median about six months.

Amplified TCR beta CDR3 regions derived from RNA transcripts. A first-round RT-PCR of the TCR CDR3 used the HTBI primer set. TCRdb re-derived calls from the multiplex PCR reads in MiXCR, one entry per CDR3 protein. The sample records roughly 350,000 distinct CDR3 sequences, about 15% being singletons. Researchers barred patients who had uncontrolled infection, other autoimmune disease, pregnancy or lactation. CDR3 length: 14 amino acids. Trimming stripped 7 bases from V and 5 bases from J, with 18 bases between. Germline V gene lookup returns CDR1 DFQATT and CDR2 SNEGSKA (reference sequence). The origin of this receptor is a woman aged 25 to 39 with Graves' hyperthyroidism. Sequencing was done on a sample of blood. V usage is TRBV20-1 and J usage is TRBJ1-5, with D possibly matching TRBD1 (6 bases). CDR3 protein: CSGTPTGSHQPQHF. The CDR3 coding sequence is TGCAGTGGCACACCCACAGGGTCCCATCAGCCCCAGCATTTT.